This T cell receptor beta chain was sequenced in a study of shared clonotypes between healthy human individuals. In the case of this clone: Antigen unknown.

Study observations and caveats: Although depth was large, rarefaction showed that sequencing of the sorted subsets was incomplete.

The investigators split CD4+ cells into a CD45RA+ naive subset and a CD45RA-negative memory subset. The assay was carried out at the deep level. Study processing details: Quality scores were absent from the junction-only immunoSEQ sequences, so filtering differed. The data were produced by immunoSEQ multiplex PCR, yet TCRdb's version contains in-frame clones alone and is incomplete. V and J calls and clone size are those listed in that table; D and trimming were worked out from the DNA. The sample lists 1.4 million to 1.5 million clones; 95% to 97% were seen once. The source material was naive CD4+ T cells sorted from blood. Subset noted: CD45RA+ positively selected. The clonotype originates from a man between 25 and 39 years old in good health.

As DNA, the CDR3 is TGCGCCAGCAGCACGCCCGGGACAGGACCCTCCTACGAGCAGTACTTC. Translating it yields CASSTPGTGPSYEQYF. The rearrangement links TRBV5-1 to TRBJ2-7; 8 positions agree with TRBD1. The CDR3 loop spans 16 amino acids. V was clipped by 4 bases and J by 0 bases; unmatched bases: 9. Germline V gives CDR1 SGHRS, CDR2 YFSETQ.